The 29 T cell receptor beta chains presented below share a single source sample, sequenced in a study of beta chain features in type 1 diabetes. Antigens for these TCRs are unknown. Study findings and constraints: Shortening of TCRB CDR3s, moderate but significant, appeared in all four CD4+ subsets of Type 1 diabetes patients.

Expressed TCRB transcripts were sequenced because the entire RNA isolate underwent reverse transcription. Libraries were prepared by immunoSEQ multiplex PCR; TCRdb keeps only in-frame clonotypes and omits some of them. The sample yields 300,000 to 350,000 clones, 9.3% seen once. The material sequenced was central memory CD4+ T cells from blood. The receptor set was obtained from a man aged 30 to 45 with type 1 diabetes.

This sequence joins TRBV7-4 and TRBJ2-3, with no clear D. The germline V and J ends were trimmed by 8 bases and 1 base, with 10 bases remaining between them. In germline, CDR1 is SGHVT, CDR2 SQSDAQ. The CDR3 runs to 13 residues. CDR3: CASPEVGTDTQYF. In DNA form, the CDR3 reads TGTGCCAGCCCCGAGGTGGGCACAGATACGCAGTATTTT.

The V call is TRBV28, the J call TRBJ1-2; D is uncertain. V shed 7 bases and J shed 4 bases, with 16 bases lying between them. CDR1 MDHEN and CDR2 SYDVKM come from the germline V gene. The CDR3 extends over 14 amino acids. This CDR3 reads CASNLGRVAYGYTF. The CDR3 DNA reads TGTGCCAGCAACCTGGGGAGGGTTGCCTATGGCTACACCTTC.

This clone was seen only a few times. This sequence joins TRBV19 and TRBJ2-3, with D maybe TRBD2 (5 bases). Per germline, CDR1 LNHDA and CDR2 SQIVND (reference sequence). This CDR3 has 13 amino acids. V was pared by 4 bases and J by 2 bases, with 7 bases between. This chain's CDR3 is CASSTRATDTQYF. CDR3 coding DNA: TGTGCCAGTAGTACGCGGGCCACAGATACGCAGTATTTT.

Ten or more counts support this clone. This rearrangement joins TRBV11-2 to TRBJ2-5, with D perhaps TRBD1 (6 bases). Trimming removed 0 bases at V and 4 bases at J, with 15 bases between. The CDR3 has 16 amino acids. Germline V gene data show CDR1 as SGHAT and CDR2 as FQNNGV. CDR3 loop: CASSLDQAGVVETQYF. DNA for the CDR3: TGTGCCAGCAGCTTAGATCAGGCAGGGGTGGTAGAGACCCAGTACTTC. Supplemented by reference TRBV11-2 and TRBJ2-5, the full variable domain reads EAGVAQSPRYKIIEKRQSVAFWCNPISGHATLYWYQQILGQGPKLLIQFQNNGVVDDSQLPKDRFSAERLKGVDSTLKIQPAKLEDSAVYLCASSLDQAGVVETQYFGPGTRLLVL.

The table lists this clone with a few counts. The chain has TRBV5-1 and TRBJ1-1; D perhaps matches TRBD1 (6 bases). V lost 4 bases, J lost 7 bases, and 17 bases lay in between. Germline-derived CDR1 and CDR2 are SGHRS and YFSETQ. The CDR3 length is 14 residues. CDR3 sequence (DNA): TGCGCCAGCAGCGCCAACAGGGATCCGCATGAAGCTTTCTTT. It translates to CASSANRDPHEAFF.

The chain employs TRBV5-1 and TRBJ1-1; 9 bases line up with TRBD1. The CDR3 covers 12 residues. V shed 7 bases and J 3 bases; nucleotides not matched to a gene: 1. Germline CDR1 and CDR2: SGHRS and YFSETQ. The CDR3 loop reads CASRTGDTEAFF. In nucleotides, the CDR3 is TGCGCCAGCCGGACAGGGGACACTGAAGCTTTCTTT.

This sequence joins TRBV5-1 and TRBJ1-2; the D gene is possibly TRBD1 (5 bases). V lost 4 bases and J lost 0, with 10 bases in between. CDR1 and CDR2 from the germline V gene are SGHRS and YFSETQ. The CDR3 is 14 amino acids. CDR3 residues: CASSTGTANYGYTF. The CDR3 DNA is TGCGCCAGCAGCACCGGGACGGCTAACTATGGCTACACCTTC.

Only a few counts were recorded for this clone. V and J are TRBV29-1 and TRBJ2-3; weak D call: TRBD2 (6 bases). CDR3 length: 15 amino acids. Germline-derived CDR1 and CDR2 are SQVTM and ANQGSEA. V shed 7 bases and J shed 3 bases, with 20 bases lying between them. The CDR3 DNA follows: TGCAGCGCGCACGGGGTCTATGGGAGGACAGATACGCAGTATTTT. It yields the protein CSAHGVYGRTDTQYF.

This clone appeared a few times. The chain's CDR3 is CASSTTGPYEQYF. In DNA form, the CDR3 reads TGTGCCAGCAGCACGACAGGGCCCTACGAGCAGTACTTC. The chain employs TRBV7-9 and TRBJ2-7; 7 nucleotides line up with TRBD1. Germline lookup yields CDR1 SEHNR and CDR2 FQNEAQ (reference sequence). The CDR3 extends over 13 amino acids. Unmatched junction bases numbered 3, after V lost 5 bases and J lost 2 bases.

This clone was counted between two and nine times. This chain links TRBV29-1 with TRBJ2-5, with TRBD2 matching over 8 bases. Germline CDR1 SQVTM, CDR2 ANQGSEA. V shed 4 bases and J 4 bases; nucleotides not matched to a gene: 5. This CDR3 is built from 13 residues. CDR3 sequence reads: CSVVERGRETQYF. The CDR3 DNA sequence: TGCAGCGTTGTAGAGCGGGGGAGAGAGACCCAGTACTTC.

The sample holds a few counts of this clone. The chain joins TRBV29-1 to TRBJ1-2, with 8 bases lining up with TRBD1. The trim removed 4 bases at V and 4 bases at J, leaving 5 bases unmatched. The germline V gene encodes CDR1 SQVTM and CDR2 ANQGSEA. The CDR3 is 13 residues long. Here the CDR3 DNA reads TGCAGCGTTGGTCCAGGGGGCGGCTATGGCTACACCTTC. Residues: CSVGPGGGYGYTF.

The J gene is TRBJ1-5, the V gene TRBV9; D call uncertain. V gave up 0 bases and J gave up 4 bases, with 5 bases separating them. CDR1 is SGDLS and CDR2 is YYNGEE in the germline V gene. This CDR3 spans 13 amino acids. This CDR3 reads CASSVDTNQPQHF. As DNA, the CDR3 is TGTGCCAGCAGCGTAGATACTAATCAGCCCCAGCATTTT.

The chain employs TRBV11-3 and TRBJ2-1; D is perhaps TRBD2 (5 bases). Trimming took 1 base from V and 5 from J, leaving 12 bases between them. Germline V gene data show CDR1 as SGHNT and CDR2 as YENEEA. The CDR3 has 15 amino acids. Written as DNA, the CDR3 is TGTGCCAGCAGCTTAGGCCTAGCTACCAACAATGAGCAGTTCTTC. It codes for CASSLGLATNNEQFF. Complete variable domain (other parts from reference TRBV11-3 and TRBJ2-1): EAGVVQSPRYKIIEKKQPVAFWCNPISGHNTLYWYLQNLGQGPELLIRYENEEAVDDSQLPKDRFSAERLKGVDSTLKIQPAELGDSAVYLCASSLGLATNNEQFFGPGTRLTVL.

The DNA for the CDR3 is TGTGCCAGAGAAGTCACCGGGGAGCTGTTTTTT. Translated: CAREVTGELFF. The J gene is TRBJ2-2, the V gene TRBV7-9, with D hard to call. This CDR3 is built from 11 residues. Germline-derived CDR1 and CDR2 are SEHNR and FQNEAQ (reference sequence). V was cut by 9 bases and J by 4 bases, with 6 bases left in between.

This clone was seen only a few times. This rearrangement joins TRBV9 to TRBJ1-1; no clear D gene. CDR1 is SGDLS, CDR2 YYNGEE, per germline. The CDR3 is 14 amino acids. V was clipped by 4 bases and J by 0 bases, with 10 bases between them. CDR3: CASSPGLMNTEAFF. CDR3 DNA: TGTGCCAGCAGCCCCGGGCTCATGAACACTGAAGCTTTCTTT.

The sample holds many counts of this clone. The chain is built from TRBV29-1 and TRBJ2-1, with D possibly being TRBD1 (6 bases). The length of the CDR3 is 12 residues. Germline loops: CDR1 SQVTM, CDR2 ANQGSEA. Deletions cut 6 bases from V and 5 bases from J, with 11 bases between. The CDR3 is CSVNRENNEQFF. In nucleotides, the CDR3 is TGCAGCGTCAACAGGGAGAACAATGAGCAGTTCTTC.

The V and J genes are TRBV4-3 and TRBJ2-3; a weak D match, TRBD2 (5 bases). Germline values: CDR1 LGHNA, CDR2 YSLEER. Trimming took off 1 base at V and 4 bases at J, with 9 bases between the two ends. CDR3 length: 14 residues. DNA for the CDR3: TGCGCCAGCAGCCAAGTAGACTACCCAGATACGCAGTATTTT. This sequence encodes CASSQVDYPDTQYF.

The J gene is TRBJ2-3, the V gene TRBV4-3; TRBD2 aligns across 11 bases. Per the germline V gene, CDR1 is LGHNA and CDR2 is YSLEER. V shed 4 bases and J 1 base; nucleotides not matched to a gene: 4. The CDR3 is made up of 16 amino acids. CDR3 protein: CASSLSGGAGTDTQYF. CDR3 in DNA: TGCGCCAGCAGCCTTAGCGGGGGGGCCGGCACAGATACGCAGTATTTT.

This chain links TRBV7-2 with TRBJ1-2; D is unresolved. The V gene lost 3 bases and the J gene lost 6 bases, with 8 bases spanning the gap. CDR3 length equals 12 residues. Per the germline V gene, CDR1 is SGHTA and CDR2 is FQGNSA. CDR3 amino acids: CASSFLADGYTF. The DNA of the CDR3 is TGTGCCAGCAGCTTTTTAGCGGATGGCTACACCTTC.

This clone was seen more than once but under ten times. In DNA, the CDR3 is TGCGCCAGCAGCTTGCAGGAGGGGAGAACAGATACGCAGTATTTT. It yields the protein CASSLQEGRTDTQYF. The chain couples TRBV5-1 to TRBJ2-3, with D possibly matching TRBD2 (6 bases). The germline gives CDR1 SGHRS, CDR2 YFSETQ. V gave up 1 base and J gave up 3 bases, with 12 bases separating them. The CDR3 covers 15 residues.

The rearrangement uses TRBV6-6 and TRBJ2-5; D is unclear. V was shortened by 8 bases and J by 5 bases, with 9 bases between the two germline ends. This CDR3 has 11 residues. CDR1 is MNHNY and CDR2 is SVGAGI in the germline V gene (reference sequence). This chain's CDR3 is CASGWAETQYF. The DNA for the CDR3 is TGTGCCAGCGGGTGGGCGGAGACCCAGTACTTC.

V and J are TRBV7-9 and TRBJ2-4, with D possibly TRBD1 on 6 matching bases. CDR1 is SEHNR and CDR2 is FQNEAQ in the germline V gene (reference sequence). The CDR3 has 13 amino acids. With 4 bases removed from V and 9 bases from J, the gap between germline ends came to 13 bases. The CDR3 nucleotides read TGTGCCAGCAGCTCCTTACAGGGTCGCATTCAGTACTTC. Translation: CASSSLQGRIQYF.

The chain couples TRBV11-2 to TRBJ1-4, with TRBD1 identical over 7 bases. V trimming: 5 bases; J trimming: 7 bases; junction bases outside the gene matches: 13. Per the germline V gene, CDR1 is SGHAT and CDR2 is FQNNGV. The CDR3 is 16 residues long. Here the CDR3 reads CASSPSQGGGSEKLFF. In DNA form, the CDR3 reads TGTGCCAGCAGCCCTAGCCAAGGGGGCGGTAGTGAAAAACTGTTTTTT.

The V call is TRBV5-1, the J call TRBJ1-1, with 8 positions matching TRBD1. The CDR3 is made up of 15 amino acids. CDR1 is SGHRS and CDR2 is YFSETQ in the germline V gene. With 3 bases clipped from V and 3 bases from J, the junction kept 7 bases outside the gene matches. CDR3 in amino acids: CASSSSPGQDTEAFF. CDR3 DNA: TGCGCCAGCAGCTCTTCACCGGGACAGGACACTGAAGCTTTCTTT.

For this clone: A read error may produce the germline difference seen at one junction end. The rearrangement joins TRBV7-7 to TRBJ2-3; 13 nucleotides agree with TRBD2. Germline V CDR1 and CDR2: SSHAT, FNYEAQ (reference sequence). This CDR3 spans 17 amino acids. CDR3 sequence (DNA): TGTGCTAGCAGCGAACTAGCGGGGGGGCCTAGCACAGATACGCAGTATTTT. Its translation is CASSELAGGPSTDTQYF.

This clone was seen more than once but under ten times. For the CDR3, the DNA is TGCGCCAGCAGCAGGGGGACTAGCGGCCAAGAGACCCAGTACTTC. It specifies CASSRGTSGQETQYF. The J gene is TRBJ2-5, the V gene TRBV5-1; 11 nucleotides agree with TRBD2. CDR1 is SGHRS and CDR2 is YFSETQ in the germline V gene. Trimming took 4 bases from V and 1 from J; bases not matched to a gene: 3. There are 15 residues in the CDR3.

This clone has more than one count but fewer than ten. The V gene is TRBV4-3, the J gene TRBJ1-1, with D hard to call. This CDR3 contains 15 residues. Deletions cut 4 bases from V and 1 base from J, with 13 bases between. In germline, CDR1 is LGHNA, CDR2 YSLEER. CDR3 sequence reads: CASSLNGGANTEAFF. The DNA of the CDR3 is TGCGCCAGCAGCCTCAACGGAGGAGCGAACACTGAAGCTTTCTTT.

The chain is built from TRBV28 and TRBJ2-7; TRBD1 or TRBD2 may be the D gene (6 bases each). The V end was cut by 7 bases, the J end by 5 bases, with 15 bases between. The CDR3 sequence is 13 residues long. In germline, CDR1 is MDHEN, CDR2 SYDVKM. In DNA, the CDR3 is TGTGCCAGCATGGAGGGGGGTCGCCACGAGCAGTACTTC. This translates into CASMEGGRHEQYF.

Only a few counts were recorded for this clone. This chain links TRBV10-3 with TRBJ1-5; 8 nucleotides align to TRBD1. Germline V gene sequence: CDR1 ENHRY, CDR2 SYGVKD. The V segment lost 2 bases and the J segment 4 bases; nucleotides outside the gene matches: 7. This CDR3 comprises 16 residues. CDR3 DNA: TGTGCCATCAGTGAGGCCGCCACAGGGGGGAATCAGCCCCAGCATTTT. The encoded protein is CAISEAATGGNQPQHF.